This passage covers 27 T cell receptor beta chains from one sample sequenced in a study of OX40 agonist ivuxolimab in advanced cancers. The repertoire was sequenced with immunoSEQ multiplex PCR; TCRdb's copy has only in-frame clones and lacks some. The repertoire holds around 58,000 clones, with 70% to 90% as singletons. This specimen was CD4+ or CD8+ T cells sorted from blood, taken in a trial of the OX40 agonist ivuxolimab. The receptors stem from an adult with an advanced solid tumor such as melanoma, head and neck, liver or kidney cancer.

CDR3 region: CASSVDTGRAGELFF. The CDR3 DNA is TGTGCCAGCAGCGTAGACACGGGTAGGGCCGGGGAGCTGTTTTTT. The rearrangement links TRBV9 to TRBJ2-2; D gene unclear. Germline V gives CDR1 SGDLS, CDR2 YYNGEE. Between the trimmed V and J ends, which lost 0 bases and 6 bases, there was a span of 12 bases. This CDR3 spans 15 amino acids.

This chain connects TRBV7-9 to TRBJ2-6; the D is unclear. CDR1 and CDR2 from the germline V gene are SEHNR and FQNEAQ (reference sequence). Trimming shortened V by 6 bases and J by 0 bases, and 9 bases separated the two germline ends. This CDR3 is 15 amino acids long. The CDR3 sequence is CASSGPSSGANVLTF. As DNA, the CDR3 is TGTGCCAGCAGTGGACCGTCCTCTGGGGCCAACGTCCTGACTTTC. The full variable domain, in which reference TRBV7-9 and TRBJ2-6 provide the parts outside the CDR3, is DTGVSQNPRHKITKRGQNVTFRCDPISEHNRLYWYRQTLGQGPEFLTYFQNEAQLEKSRLLSDRFSAERPKGSFSTLEIQRTEQGDSAMYLCASSGPSSGANVLTFGAGSRLTVL.

This clone came up a few times. V is TRBV6-1 and J is TRBJ2-2; D remains unclear. The V and J ends lost 1 base and 1 base respectively, with 13 bases between them. This CDR3 contains 17 residues. The germline CDR1 and CDR2 sequences are MNHNS and SASEGT. The DNA for the CDR3 is TGTGCCAGCAGTGAAGGACACGGACCTATGAACACCGGGGAGCTGTTTTTT. It codes for CASSEGHGPMNTGELFF.

The chain joins TRBV6-1 to TRBJ2-1; D is ambiguous. Germline CDR1 reads MNHNS; CDR2 reads SASEGT. The CDR3 consists of 15 residues. The V end was cut by 3 bases, the J end by 0 bases, with 9 bases between. CDR3 nucleotide sequence: TGTGCCAGCAGTGATTCGGCCTTCTCCTACAATGAGCAGTTCTTC. The encoded protein is CASSDSAFSYNEQFF.

This clone is termed medium-sized (0.01 to 0.1%). The chain combines TRBV4-1 with TRBJ1-4; the D gene is possibly TRBD1 (5 bases). CDR3 length: 17 residues. CDR1 is MGHRA, CDR2 YSYEKL, per germline. The V end lost 0 bases, the J end lost 10 bases, and 21 bases lay between the germline ends. The CDR3 loop is CASSQDMRRRQGGKLFF. CDR3 DNA sequence: TGCGCCAGCAGCCAAGATATGAGGAGGAGGCAGGGAGGAAAACTGTTTTTT.

The rearrangement links TRBV18 to TRBJ1-5, with unresolved D. CDR1 KGHSH and CDR2 LQKENI come from the germline V gene. The length of the CDR3 is 13 residues. Trimming stripped 3 bases from V and 5 bases from J, with 8 bases between. This chain's CDR3 is CASSPSNHQPQHF. The CDR3 coding sequence is TGTGCCAGCTCACCGAGCAACCATCAGCCCCAGCATTTT.

This chain uses TRBV5-4 with TRBJ1-2, with D unclear. The ends were cut back, 0 bases at V and 6 bases at J, with 6 bases in the middle. The germline gives CDR1 SGHNT, CDR2 YYREEE (reference sequence). CDR3 length: 12 residues. This CDR3 is CASSLGPDGYTF. As DNA, the CDR3 is TGTGCCAGCAGCTTGGGACCGGATGGCTACACCTTC.

The chain links TRBV6-6 to TRBJ2-7; TRBD1 is a possible D gene (6 bases). CDR3 size: 15 residues. The V and J ends lost 6 bases and 1 base respectively, with 16 bases between them. The germline gives CDR1 MNHNY, CDR2 SVGAGI (reference sequence). The CDR3 nucleotides read TGTGCCAGCAGCACGACAGGTCTGCATTCCTACGAGCAGTACTTC. It codes for CASSTTGLHSYEQYF.

This sequence joins TRBV6-5 and TRBJ1-1, with 8 bases identical to TRBD1. V lost 10 bases, J lost 3 bases, and 7 bases stayed unmatched. From germline, CDR1 is MNHEY and CDR2 SVGAGI. The CDR3 consists of 13 residues. CDR3 loop: CATKDREHTEAFF. CDR3 sequence (DNA): TGTGCCACCAAGGACAGGGAGCACACTGAAGCTTTCTTT.

The chain uses TRBV7-9 and TRBJ2-7, with 9 bases matching TRBD1. V lost 0 bases and J lost 6; bases outside the gene matches: 9. The germline V gene encodes CDR1 SEHNR and CDR2 FQNEAQ (reference sequence). This CDR3 contains 16 residues. The CDR3 nucleotides read TGTGCCAGCAGCTTAGCGGGTCGGGACAGGGCTGGCGAGCAGTACTTC. Amino acids: CASSLAGRDRAGEQYF. Complete variable domain (other parts from reference TRBV7-9 and TRBJ2-7): DTGVSQNPRHKITKRGQNVTFRCDPISEHNRLYWYRQTLGQGPEFLTYFQNEAQLEKSRLLSDRFSAERPKGSFSTLEIQRTEQGDSAMYLCASSLAGRDRAGEQYFGPGTRLTVT.

The J gene is TRBJ2-1, the V gene TRBV4-2; 8 nucleotides agree with TRBD2. The CDR3 length is 19 residues. V gave up 0 bases and J gave up 0 bases; unmatched junction bases: 10. CDR1 is LGHNA and CDR2 is YNFKEQ in the germline V gene. The CDR3 sequence is CASSQEGSHTSGSYNEQFF. The CDR3 DNA sequence: TGTGCCAGCAGCCAAGAGGGGTCCCACACTAGCGGCTCCTACAATGAGCAGTTCTTC.

V is TRBV28 and J is TRBJ1-2; 9 bases agree with TRBD1. The germline V gene has CDR1 MDHEN and CDR2 SYDVKM. This CDR3 is built from 16 residues. Trimming at V came to 2 bases and at J to 4 bases, leaving 8 bases not matched to a gene. CDR3 protein: CASSLGRGTGTYGYTF. The DNA of the CDR3 is TGTGCCAGCAGTTTAGGCCGGGGGACAGGGACCTATGGCTACACCTTC.

The gene calls are TRBV15 and TRBJ2-7; no clear D. The germline V and J ends were trimmed by 1 base and 3 bases, with 16 bases remaining between them. The germline V gene encodes CDR1 LNHNV and CDR2 YYDKDF (reference sequence). The CDR3 is made up of 16 amino acids. Here the CDR3 DNA reads TGTGCCACCAGCAGAGTCCTAGTAGGAGCCAACTACGAGCAGTACTTC. Encoded protein: CATSRVLVGANYEQYF.

The chain carries TRBV18 and TRBJ2-1; a weak D match, TRBD2 (7 bases). Germline V gene data show CDR1 as KGHSH and CDR2 as LQKENI. V lost 4 bases, J lost 0 bases, and 19 bases lay in between. CDR3 length: 18 residues. CDR3 nucleotide sequence: TGTGCCAGCTCACAATTAAGGACTAGGGGGAGCTCCTACAATGAGCAGTTCTTC. Translation gives CASSQLRTRGSSYNEQFF.

The J gene is TRBJ1-4, the V gene TRBV28, with D unresolved. Trimming cost V 1 base and J 6 bases, with 12 bases left between them. Germline CDR1 MDHEN, CDR2 SYDVKM. This CDR3 contains 15 residues. CDR3 sequence (DNA): TGTGCCAGCAGTTTATCAGACACGGACCATGAAAAACTGTTTTTT. This translates into CASSLSDTDHEKLFF.

The chain combines TRBV7-2 with TRBJ2-7; weak D call: TRBD2 (5 bases). Germline lookup yields CDR1 SGHTA and CDR2 FQGNSA. With 0 bases removed from V and 3 bases from J, the gap between germline ends came to 12 bases. This CDR3 has 15 amino acids. CDR3 coding DNA: TGTGCCAGCAGCTTAGCGCGAGGGCCCTACTACGAGCAGTACTTC. Its translation: CASSLARGPYYEQYF.

The CDR3, as DNA: TGTGCCAGCAGTTTGACCCAGGAGGAGCAGTACTTC. The encoded protein is CASSLTQEEQYF. J is TRBJ2-7 and V is TRBV6-1; D gene ambiguous. This CDR3 spans 12 amino acids. V was shortened by 5 bases and J by 7 bases, with 12 bases between the two germline ends. CDR1 MNHNS and CDR2 SASEGT come from the germline V gene.

The chain employs TRBV7-8 and TRBJ2-5; 9 nucleotides line up with TRBD1. V shed 1 base, J shed 5 bases, and the junction held 5 bases outside the gene matches. The CDR3 length is 15 residues. CDR1 is SGHVS and CDR2 is FQNEAQ in the germline V gene. CDR3 sequence: CASSLGDRAWETQYF. The CDR3 DNA sequence: TGTGCCAGCAGCTTAGGGGACAGGGCCTGGGAGACCCAGTACTTC.

V gene TRBV5-4 combines with J gene TRBJ2-2; D unclear. V was cut by 4 bases and J by 2 bases, with 15 bases left in between. CDR1 and CDR2 (germline): SGHNT, YYREEE (reference sequence). The CDR3 spans 16 residues. The CDR3 bases are TGTGCCAGCAGCCCGAACCCAGCAGGCAACACCGGGGAGCTGTTTTTT. Translated: CASSPNPAGNTGELFF.

The V and J genes are TRBV27 and TRBJ1-1; D call uncertain. Trimming removed 2 bases from V and 6 bases from J, with 10 bases in between. The length of the CDR3 is 13 residues. CDR1 MNHEY and CDR2 SMNVEV come from the germline V gene (reference sequence). This CDR3 reads CASSLGVVAEAFF. The DNA of the CDR3 is TGTGCCAGCAGTTTAGGGGTAGTGGCTGAAGCTTTCTTT.

V is TRBV6-5 and J is TRBJ2-7, with a weak D call TRBD1 (6 bases). The CDR3 is 15 amino acids. Germline V gene sequence: CDR1 MNHEY, CDR2 SVGAGI. V was clipped by 5 bases and J by 3 bases, with 17 bases between them. The DNA for the CDR3 is TGTGCCAGCAGTACCCGTCCGACAGGTAGCTACGAGCAGTACTTC. Translating gives CASSTRPTGSYEQYF.

The chain has TRBV18 and TRBJ1-6, with D tentatively TRBD1 (5 bases). CDR1 and CDR2 (germline): KGHSH, LQKENI. The length of the CDR3 is 14 residues. V was cut by 6 bases and J by 5 bases, with 11 bases left in between. The CDR3 region is CASSPDINNSPLHF. The CDR3 DNA reads TGTGCCAGCTCGCCGGACATTAATAATTCACCCCTCCACTTT. Combining the CDR3 with reference TRBV18 and TRBJ1-6 gives the whole variable domain NAGVMQNPRHLVRRRGQEARLRCSPMKGHSHVYWYRQLPEEGLKFMVYLQKENIIDESGMPKERFSAEFPKEGPSILRIQQVVRGDSAAYFCASSPDINNSPLHFGNGTRLTVT.

The chain recombines TRBV6-6 with TRBJ1-6; D not resolved. Germline V gene data show CDR1 as MNHNY and CDR2 as SVGAGI (reference sequence). This CDR3 comprises 16 residues. The DNA for the CDR3 is TGTGCATGCGGGGAAGAACGCTGGGGAATTATTTCACCCCTCCACTTT. Protein product: CACGEERWGIISPLHF.

The chain combines TRBV4-2 with TRBJ2-1, with 9 bases identical to TRBD2. The germline CDR1 and CDR2 sequences are LGHNA and YNFKEQ. This CDR3 region has 16 residues. Trimming took 0 bases from V and 7 from J; bases not matched to a gene: 7. CDR3: CASSQDPGLASNEQFF. The CDR3 region has the DNA TGTGCCAGCAGCCAAGATCCGGGACTAGCTAGTAATGAGCAGTTCTTC.

The V and J genes are TRBV7-2 and TRBJ1-1; D possibly corresponds to TRBD1 (6 bases). The germline V and J ends were trimmed by 3 bases and 9 bases, with 14 bases remaining between them. Germline V gives CDR1 SGHTA, CDR2 FQGNSA. This CDR3 spans 13 amino acids. CDR3 DNA sequence: TGTGCCAGCAGCTTTGGGGAGACAGGTAAAGCTTTCTTT. Its translation is CASSFGETGKAFF.

In this sample, this clone turned up once. V gene TRBV19 combines with J gene TRBJ1-5, with a tentative D call TRBD1 (6 bases). The V gene lost 2 bases and the J gene lost 3 bases, with 17 bases spanning the gap. The germline V gene encodes CDR1 LNHDA and CDR2 SQIVND (reference sequence). The CDR3 sequence is 17 residues long. The CDR3 DNA is TGTGCCAGTAGTATAATCTTTAGGGGGTTGGTCAATCAGCCCCAGCATTTT. Protein product: CASSIIFRGLVNQPQHF.

This sequence joins TRBV6-6 and TRBJ2-7, with TRBD2 matching 10 bases. CDR3 length: 14 residues. The ends lost 2 bases at V and 2 bases at J; junction bases unmatched: 0. CDR1 is MNHNY and CDR2 is SVGAGI in the germline V gene (reference sequence). The CDR3 nucleotides read TGTGCCAGCAGTTACCTAGCGGGAGCCTACGAGCAGTACTTC. Its protein product is CASSYLAGAYEQYF.